The TCR beta chain under discussion was sequenced for a study of shared clonotypes between healthy human individuals. Turning to this clone: The same CDR3 arises from other DNA sequences in this sample as well.

The method was immunoSEQ multiplex PCR; TCRdb's version includes in-frame clones alone and lacks a portion of them. Of about 2.4 million clones detected, 90% to 95% appear once; the ten largest clones hold approximately 0.36%. CDR3 length: 14 amino acids. Germline CDR1 is SGHVS and CDR2 is FQNEAQ. Germline trimming cut 0 bases from V and 4 bases from J; bases unmatched to any gene: 1. The sequencing sample was made of naive CD4+ T cells from PBMCs. The subset here: CD45RA+ positively selected. This clonotype was obtained from a man aged 18 to 29 in good health. Some clones in this sample may be carry-over from other donors' samples. The chain is built from TRBV7-8 and TRBJ1-1; TRBD1 aligns across 8 bases. For the CDR3, the DNA is TGTGCCAGCAGCTTAGCTACAGGGGGCACTGAAGCTTTCTTT. Amino acid sequence: CASSLATGGTEAFF.